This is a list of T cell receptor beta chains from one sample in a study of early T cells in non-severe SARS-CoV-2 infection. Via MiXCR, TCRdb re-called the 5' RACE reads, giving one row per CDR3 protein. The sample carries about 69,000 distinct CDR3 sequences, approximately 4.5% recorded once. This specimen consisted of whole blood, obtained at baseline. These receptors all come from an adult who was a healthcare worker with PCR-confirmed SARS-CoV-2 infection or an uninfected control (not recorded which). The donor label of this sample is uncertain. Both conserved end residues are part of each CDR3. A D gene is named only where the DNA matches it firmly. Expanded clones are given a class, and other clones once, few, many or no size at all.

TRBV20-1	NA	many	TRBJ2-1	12	TGCAGTGCCGTCGGTTCCTACAATGAGCAGTTCTTC	CSAVGSYNEQFF
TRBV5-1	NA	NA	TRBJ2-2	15	TGCGCCAGCAGCTTGTTACAGCAAAACACCGGGGAGCTGTTTTTT	CASSLLQQNTGELFF
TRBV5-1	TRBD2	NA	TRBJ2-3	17	TGCGCCAGCAGCTTGATCCCGAGCGGGGGGACCACAGATACGCAGTATTTT	CASSLIPSGGTTDTQYF
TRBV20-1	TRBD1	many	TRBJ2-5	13	TGCAGTGCTTTAAGACAGGGCCAAGAGACCCAGTACTTC	CSALRQGQETQYF
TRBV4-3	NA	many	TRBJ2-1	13	TGCGCCAGCAGCCAAGGGTTGTACAATGAGCAGTTCTTC	CASSQGLYNEQFF
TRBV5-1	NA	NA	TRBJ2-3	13	TGCGCCAGCAGCTTGACGGGGAGAGATACGCAGTATTTT	CASSLTGRDTQYF
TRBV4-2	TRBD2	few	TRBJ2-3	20	TGTGCCAGCAGCCAAGATGAGTATAGCGGGGGATTAATTAGCACAGATACGCAGTATTTT	CASSQDEYSGGLISTDTQYF
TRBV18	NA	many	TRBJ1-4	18	TGTGCCAGCTCACCACAGGGCCAGCCACGTCGTGGTAATGAAAAACTGTTTTTT	CASSPQGQPRRGNEKLFF
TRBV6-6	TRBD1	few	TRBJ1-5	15	TGTGCCAGCAGCCGGGGACAGGGGGTTACTCAGCCCCAGCATTTT	CASSRGQGVTQPQHF
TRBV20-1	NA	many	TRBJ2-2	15	TGCAGTGCTAGAGCCGGGACGGTGAACACCGGGGAGCTGTTTTTT	CSARAGTVNTGELFF
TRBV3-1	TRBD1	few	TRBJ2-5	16	TGTGCCAGCAGCCGAACCGCCGGGACAGGGGCAGAGACCCAGTACTTC	CASSRTAGTGAETQYF
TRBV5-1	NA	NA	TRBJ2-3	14	TGCGCCAGCAGCTTGGACCAGCTTGGAAATACGCAGTATTTT	CASSLDQLGNTQYF
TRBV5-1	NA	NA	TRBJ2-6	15	TGCGCCAGCAGCTTGGCCGGGCCAGGGGCCAACGTCCTGACTTTC	CASSLAGPGANVLTF
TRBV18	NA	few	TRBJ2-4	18	TGTGCCAGCTCACCAGTTGCGGGCAGTAGCCTTACCAAAAACATTCAGTACTTC	CASSPVAGSSLTKNIQYF
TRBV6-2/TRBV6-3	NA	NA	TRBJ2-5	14	TGTGCCAGCAGTTACTCGTGGAGTCAAGAGACCCAGTACTTC	CASSYSWSQETQYF